Below, 28 T cell receptor beta chains from the same sample are listed, as sequenced in a study of beta chain features in type 1 diabetes. Of the isolated RNA, all was reverse transcribed, and so the sequenced material was expressed TCRB transcripts. Generated by immunoSEQ multiplex PCR, the TCRdb table keeps only in-frame clones and is missing some. The sample has some 150,000 clones; roughly 11% are singletons. The source material was central memory CD4+ T cells from blood. These receptors were obtained from a man aged 18-30 years in good health.

This clone has ten or more counts. The chain uses TRBV27 and TRBJ2-7; no clear D gene. V lost 4 bases and J 3 bases, leaving 10 bases between the germline ends. Germline CDR1 and CDR2: MNHEY and SMNVEV (reference sequence). The CDR3 length is 13 residues. Written as DNA, the CDR3 is TGTGCCAGCAGTTCCCCGGTTCGCTACGAGCAGTACTTC. This codes for CASSSPVRYEQYF.

This clone turned up a few times. Other DNA sequences in the sample encode the same CDR3. The gene calls are TRBV5-1 and TRBJ2-3; D unclear. The CDR3 consists of 13 residues. Germline CDR1 and CDR2: SGHRS and YFSETQ. Trimming removed 0 bases from V and 0 bases from J, with 2 bases in between. The CDR3 sequence is CASSLESTDTQYF. For the CDR3, the DNA is TGCGCCAGCAGCTTGGAAAGCACAGATACGCAGTATTTT.

The chain links TRBV5-1 to TRBJ2-5, with 9 bases that match TRBD2. V was pared by 0 bases and J by 4 bases, with 4 bases of the junction left unmatched. The CDR3 covers 15 residues. Germline CDR1 SGHRS, CDR2 YFSETQ. CDR3 amino acids: CASSLASGRRETQYF. DNA for the CDR3: TGCGCCAGCAGCTTGGCCAGCGGGAGGCGAGAGACCCAGTACTTC.

This clone was observed a few times. The rearrangement joins TRBV9 to TRBJ2-3; possibly TRBD2 for D (6 bases). The CDR3 is 16 amino acids. Germline loops: CDR1 SGDLS, CDR2 YYNGEE. V lost 4 bases, J lost 0 bases, and 15 bases lay in between. The CDR3 sequence is CASSSREERSTDTQYF. In DNA, the CDR3 is TGTGCCAGCAGCTCGAGGGAGGAGCGAAGCACAGATACGCAGTATTTT.

This clone was counted a few times. The V gene is TRBV13, the J gene TRBJ1-6, with D perhaps TRBD1 (6 bases). Germline V gene sequence: CDR1 PRHDT, CDR2 FYEKMQ (reference sequence). Trimming took off 6 bases at V and 9 bases at J, with 18 bases between the two ends. The CDR3 contains 15 residues. The CDR3 DNA is TGTGCCAGCAGTGGCGGGGCAGGGGCTGGTTCACCCCTCCACTTT. This sequence encodes CASSGGAGAGSPLHF.

This clone has just a few counts. The V gene is TRBV6-6, the J gene TRBJ1-2; D gene uncertain. Trimming left V 4 bases short and J 6 bases short, with 3 bases between. Germline values: CDR1 MNHNY, CDR2 SVGAGI (reference sequence). The CDR3 contains 10 residues. The CDR3 coding sequence is TGTGCCAGCAGTTCGGATGGCTACACCTTC. This sequence encodes CASSSDGYTF.

The CDR3 is CSARGQGETFF. CDR3 nucleotides: TGCAGTGCTAGAGGACAGGGCGAGACTTTCTTT. The V and J genes are TRBV20-1 and TRBJ1-1, with 7 bases lining up with TRBD1. The CDR3 extends over 11 amino acids. The junction had 5 bases not matched to a gene; V was cut back by 1 base and J by 12 bases. CDR1 DFQATT and CDR2 SNEGSKA come from the germline V gene (reference sequence).

This clone was detected only a few times. The V and J genes are TRBV5-1 and TRBJ2-5; D possibly corresponds to TRBD2 (6 bases). Trimming took off 0 bases at V and 5 bases at J, with 14 bases between the two ends. In germline, CDR1 is SGHRS, CDR2 YFSETQ. This CDR3 comprises 15 residues. CDR3 DNA: TGCGCCAGCAGCTTGGAACTAGCCAGAAGGGAGACCCAGTACTTC. Protein product: CASSLELARRETQYF.

This clone appeared a few times. V and J are TRBV4-3 and TRBJ2-2, with a possible D match to TRBD1 (6 bases). This CDR3 comprises 14 residues. Germline CDR1 reads LGHNA; CDR2 reads YSLEER. Between the trimmed V and J ends, which lost 6 bases and 3 bases, there was a span of 11 bases. The CDR3 loop reads CASRNRVDTGELFF. The CDR3 DNA reads TGCGCCAGCAGGAACAGGGTGGACACCGGGGAGCTGTTTTTT.

This clone was seen a handful of times. The chain links TRBV7-6 to TRBJ2-2, with 9 bases lining up with TRBD1. Looked up from germline, CDR1 is SGHVS and CDR2 is FNYEAQ. J lost 3 bases, V lost 3 bases, and 2 bases had no gene match. The CDR3 is 15 residues long. The DNA for the CDR3 is TGTGCCAGCAGCTTTAGACAGGGGGACACCGGGGAGCTGTTTTTT. Translating it yields CASSFRQGDTGELFF.

V and J are TRBV4-2 and TRBJ1-2; possible D gene TRBD1, 5 bases. Trimming stripped 0 bases from V and 5 bases from J, with 10 bases between. This CDR3 spans 14 amino acids. Germline CDR1 reads LGHNA; CDR2 reads YNFKEQ. The DNA for the CDR3 is TGTGCCAGCAGCCAAGATTTCAGGGAGTATGGCTACACCTTC. This codes for CASSQDFREYGYTF.

This clone was recorded at least ten times. This rearrangement joins TRBV14 to TRBJ2-1; 7 bases align to TRBD2. After removal of 1 base from V and 7 bases from J, the junction contained 7 bases not matched to a gene. Germline CDR1 and CDR2: SGHDN and FVKESK. The CDR3 has 15 residues. CDR3 region: CASSQGGGRVNEQFF. In DNA, the CDR3 is TGTGCCAGCAGCCAAGGCGGAGGGAGGGTAAATGAGCAGTTCTTC.

This clone came up many times. This sequence joins TRBV7-9 and TRBJ1-2; D is unresolved. CDR1 and CDR2 (germline): SEHNR, FQNEAQ (reference sequence). V gave up 1 base and J gave up 5 bases, with 2 bases separating them. The CDR3 totals 11 residues. The CDR3 spells CASSLEYGYTF. The CDR3 nucleotides are TGTGCCAGCAGCTTAGAATATGGCTACACCTTC.

This clone was detected only a few times. The chain is built from TRBV10-2 and TRBJ1-2; TRBD1 matches at 9 bases. V lost 11 bases and J lost 3; bases outside the gene matches: 10. CDR1 is WSHSY and CDR2 is SAAADI in the germline V gene. CDR3 length: 14 residues. DNA of the CDR3: TGCGCCTCCCAACAGGGGGCGCCGGACTATGGCTACACCTTC. Residues: CASQQGAPDYGYTF.

This chain uses TRBV5-1 with TRBJ1-3; 7 bases are shared with TRBD1. CDR1 and CDR2 from the germline V gene are SGHRS and YFSETQ. CDR3 length: 15 amino acids. V lost 3 bases, J lost 2 bases, and 5 bases stayed unmatched. CDR3 bases: TGCGCCAGCAGCTCCTTTCAGGGGGCTGGAAACACCATATATTTT. It translates to CASSSFQGAGNTIYF. The whole variable domain, filled in from reference TRBV5-1 and TRBJ1-3, reads KAGVTQTPRYLIKTRGQQVTLSCSPISGHRSVSWYQQTPGQGLQFLFEYFSETQRNKGNFPGRFSGRQFSNSRSEMNVSTLELGDSALYLCASSSFQGAGNTIYFGEGSWLTVV.

The chain employs TRBV2 and TRBJ2-2, with D perhaps matching TRBD1 (5 bases). CDR1 and CDR2 (germline): SNHLY, FYNNEI. CDR3 length: 15 amino acids. Trimming removed 7 bases at V and 5 bases at J, with 17 bases between. The CDR3 DNA is TGTGCCAGCAAATCCCAGACAGTCGGAACCGGGGAGCTGTTTTTT. Translated: CASKSQTVGTGELFF.

This clone was detected only a few times. The chain uses TRBV7-7 and TRBJ2-5; possible D gene TRBD2, 6 bases. Deletions cut 5 bases from V and 7 bases from J, with 14 bases between. The CDR3 is 13 amino acids. CDR1 is SSHAT and CDR2 is FNYEAQ in the germline V gene (reference sequence). CDR3 coding DNA: TGTGCCAGCAGCACGTTCGGAGGGGCGACCCAGTACTTC. The encoded protein is CASSTFGGATQYF.

The CDR3 reads CSARGGTEQFF. Here the CDR3 DNA reads TGCAGTGCTAGAGGCGGGACTGAACAGTTCTTC. The chain couples TRBV20-1 to TRBJ2-1; TRBD2 is a possible D gene (6 bases). Germline-derived CDR1 and CDR2 are DFQATT and SNEGSKA (reference sequence). CDR3 length: 11 amino acids. V was trimmed by 1 base and J by 13 bases, leaving 11 bases between them.

This clone was seen a few times. The chain uses TRBV2 and TRBJ2-5; TRBD1 matches 7 bases. The better agreement between TRBJ2-7 and the DNA end casts doubt on the J call. The germline V gene encodes CDR1 SNHLY and CDR2 FYNNEI. The CDR3 totals 14 residues. CDR3 in amino acids: CASSSGTAAYEQYF. CDR3 nucleotide sequence: TGTGCCAGCAGTTCCGGGACAGCCGCCTACGAGCAGTACTTC.

This clone was picked up a small number of times. Other DNA sequences from this sample encode an identical CDR3 as well. V is TRBV5-1 and J is TRBJ2-5; perhaps D is TRBD1 or TRBD2 (5 bases each). V lost 5 bases and J lost 3, with 11 bases in between. This CDR3 region has 13 residues. Per the germline V gene, CDR1 is SGHRS and CDR2 is YFSETQ. The CDR3 here is CASSLMGEETQYF. The DNA of the CDR3 is TGCGCCAGCAGTTTGATGGGGGAAGAGACCCAGTACTTC.

This clone was seen more than once but under ten times. The rearrangement joins TRBV10-3 to TRBJ2-3, with D perhaps TRBD1 (6 bases). Trimming took 7 bases from V and 4 from J, leaving 15 bases between them. Germline assignment: CDR1 ENHRY and CDR2 SYGVKD. The CDR3 runs 14 residues. In nucleotides, the CDR3 is TGTGCCATCAATCGGTTGGGGGCCTCAGATACGCAGTATTTT. Translation gives CAINRLGASDTQYF.

The rearrangement joins TRBV7-9 to TRBJ2-5; D not resolved. This CDR3 has 12 amino acids. From germline, CDR1 is SEHNR and CDR2 FQNEAQ (reference sequence). Trimming shortened V by 3 bases and J by 3 bases, and 5 bases separated the two germline ends. This CDR3 is CASSLREETQYF. DNA of the CDR3: TGTGCCAGCAGCTTGAGAGAAGAGACCCAGTACTTC.

The V call is TRBV11-1, the J call TRBJ2-5; D not certain. Trimming removed 1 base at V and 5 bases at J, with 2 bases between. Germline assignment: CDR1 SGHAT and CDR2 FQDESV (reference sequence). The CDR3 sequence is 11 residues long. The CDR3 region is CASSLVETQYF. In nucleotides, the CDR3 is TGTGCCAGCAGCTTAGTGGAGACCCAGTACTTC.

V and J are TRBV27 and TRBJ1-4; no firm D call. Trimming shortened V by 5 bases and J by 0 bases, and 10 bases separated the two germline ends. This CDR3 region has 15 residues. Germline V gene sequence: CDR1 MNHEY, CDR2 SMNVEV (reference sequence). The CDR3 loop is CASSRRVATNEKLFF. CDR3 bases: TGTGCCAGCAGTAGGAGGGTCGCAACTAATGAAAAACTGTTTTTT.

The gene calls are TRBV6-5 and TRBJ2-7, with 7 bases aligning to TRBD1. V lost 2 bases, J lost 0 bases, and 1 base stayed unmatched. This CDR3 is built from 14 residues. Germline assignment: CDR1 MNHEY and CDR2 SVGAGI. CDR3 nucleotides: TGTGCCAGCAGTTACGGGACAGCCTCCTACGAGCAGTACTTC. Protein sequence: CASSYGTASYEQYF.

This clone was observed a handful of times. The CDR3 bases are TGTGCCAGCAGTTTGACAAATCCTGGGTGGTTGCAGTACTTC. Translated: CASSLTNPGWLQYF. The chain recombines TRBV28 with TRBJ2-7; D remains ambiguous. The germline CDR1 and CDR2 sequences are MDHEN and SYDVKM. The V end lost 3 bases, the J end lost 9 bases, and 18 bases lay between the germline ends. The CDR3 spans 14 residues.

This clone showed up just a few times. This sequence joins TRBV9 and TRBJ1-1, with TRBD1 as a possible D gene (5 bases). Deletions cut 4 bases from V and 3 bases from J, with 10 bases between. The CDR3 sequence is 13 residues long. Germline V gives CDR1 SGDLS, CDR2 YYNGEE. Here the CDR3 DNA reads TGTGCCAGCAGCCCTCAGGGCCACACTGAAGCTTTCTTT. Translating it yields CASSPQGHTEAFF.

This clone occurred a few times. The rearrangement links TRBV11-2 to TRBJ2-3; D is unclear. The V end was cut by 4 bases, the J end by 5 bases, with 4 bases between. CDR1 is SGHAT and CDR2 is FQNNGV in the germline V gene. CDR3 length: 11 residues. CDR3 in DNA: TGTGCCAGCAGCTCTCTAGATACGCAGTATTTT. Its protein product is CASSSLDTQYF.